This T cell receptor (beta chain) was captured by sequencing in a study of blood T cell repertoires in COVID-19. Turning to the study itself: Sites in the United States, Italy and Spain provided acute and convalescent COVID-19 samples. The analysed material was cDNA or gDNA that came from T cells, B-cell-depleted T cells, or PBMCs.

Trimming removed 1 base from V and 7 bases from J, with 14 bases in between. Per germline, CDR1 SGHVS and CDR2 FQNEAQ. The CDR3 runs to 14 residues. Methods used by the authors: Reference gene primers were amplified, and this amplification served to estimate nucleated cell counts. The data were produced by immunoSEQ multiplex PCR, yet TCRdb's version contains in-frame clones alone and is incomplete. D and trimming were read from the DNA, whereas the V and J calls and clone size are those reported in that table. The sample records hundreds of thousands of clones, roughly 90% being singletons. Sequencing was carried out using peripheral blood. The clonotype originates from a man between 35 and 55 years old with acute or convalescent COVID-19. The rearrangement links TRBV7-8 to TRBJ2-7, with D perhaps TRBD2 (6 bases). The CDR3 nucleotides are TGTGCCAGCAGCTTAGGGCTACTAGCAGGGGAGCAGTACTTC. It is translated as CASSLGLLAGEQYF. The full variable domain, its missing parts supplied by reference TRBV7-8 and TRBJ2-7, is GAGVSQSPRYKVAKRGQDVALRCDPISGHVSLFWYQQALGQGPEFLTYFQNEAQLDKSGLPSDRFFAERPEGSVSTLKIQRTQQEDSAVYLCASSLGLLAGEQYFGPGTRLTVT.